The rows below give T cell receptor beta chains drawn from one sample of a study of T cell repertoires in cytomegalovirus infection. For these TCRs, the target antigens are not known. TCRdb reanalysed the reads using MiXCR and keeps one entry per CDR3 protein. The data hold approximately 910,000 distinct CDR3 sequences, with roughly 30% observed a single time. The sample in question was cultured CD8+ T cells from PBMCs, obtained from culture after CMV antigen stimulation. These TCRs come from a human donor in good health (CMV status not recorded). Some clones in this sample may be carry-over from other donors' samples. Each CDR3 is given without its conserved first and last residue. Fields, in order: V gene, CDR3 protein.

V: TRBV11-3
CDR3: ASGTGSADEQY

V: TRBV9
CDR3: ASSGAALEGTEAF

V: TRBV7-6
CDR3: ASSSPSGQWTGELF

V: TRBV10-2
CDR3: ASQKNTEAF

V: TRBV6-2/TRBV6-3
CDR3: ASSYSDPYRENTGELF

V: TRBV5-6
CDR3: ASSFRGWEPKTEAF

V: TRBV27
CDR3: ASSLGRQLGYT

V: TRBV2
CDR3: ASSEAAPSADEQF

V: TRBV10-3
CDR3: AINNHGTGPTEAF

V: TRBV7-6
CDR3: ASRPLHKGQETQY

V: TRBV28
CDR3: ASSQNLGYNEQF

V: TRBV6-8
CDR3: ASSYSWDRQYTGELF

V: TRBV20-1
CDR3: SASPGGDTQY

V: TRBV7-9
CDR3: ASSPGLDGRGEQF